Listed below are T cell receptor beta chains from one sample, sequenced in a study of control samples from healthy donors and cancer patients. Assay: immunoSEQ multiplex PCR; the TCRdb copy retains only in-frame clones and omits some. Altogether 150,000 to 200,000 clones are present, 91% being singletons, with the ten largest covering 1.5%. Sequenced sample: blood. Source of these receptors: a young woman in good health. CDR3s leave out the opening cysteine and the closing phenylalanine or tryptophan. Each record gives: V gene, J gene, CDR3 protein.

>TRBV7-9|TRBJ1-2
ASSLMVEDYGYT
>TRBV7-9|TRBJ2-3
ASSLASGSTDTQY
>TRBV5-1|TRBJ1-5
ASSLGTGASQPQH
>TRBV6-2/TRBV6-3|TRBJ1-1
ASSYRTEAF
>TRBV5-1|TRBJ1-1
ASSFAGPNTEAF
>TRBV5-4|TRBJ1-1
ASSIGTGPNTEAF
>TRBV6-1|TRBJ2-7
ASSERSAGGSSYEQY
>TRBV5-1|TRBJ1-6
ASSYGHGNSPLH
>TRBV18|TRBJ1-4
ASSPPHEKLF
>TRBV6-5|TRBJ1-1
ASSYSGTGVFEAF
>TRBV5-4|TRBJ2-1
ASSLLAGGHNEQF
>TRBV7-9|TRBJ2-3
ASSPGTSGRGTDTQY
>TRBV11-2|TRBJ2-3
ASSLAGGRTDTQY
>TRBV6-2/TRBV6-3|TRBJ2-3
ASSYSKLTSGRPDTQY
>TRBV6-4|TRBJ2-3
ASSEGLAGTDTQY
>TRBV23-1|TRBJ2-7
ASSHQREREQY
>TRBV11-2|TRBJ1-1
ASRRPGQNTEAF
>TRBV5-1|TRBJ2-7
ASSLGHTGGGYEQY
>TRBV2|TRBJ2-4
ASSEYRRTSKNIQY
>TRBV3-1/TRBV3-2|TRBJ2-3
ASSLAGGRTDTQY
>TRBV2|TRBJ1-5
ASSEWYSNQPQH
>TRBV7-9|TRBJ2-5
ASSLGVIPQETQY
>TRBV11-2|TRBJ1-6
ASSFQGTANSPLH
>TRBV25-1|TRBJ1-5
ASSERADQPQH
>TRBV25-1|TRBJ2-2
ASSELGLANTGELF
>TRBV20-1|TRBJ1-1
SASGQMNTEAF
>TRBV24-1|TRBJ2-1
ATSQGNEQF
>TRBV27|TRBJ1-5
ASSTTGSGQPQH
>TRBV6-4|TRBJ2-3
ASSDSRASTDTQY
>TRBV27|TRBJ1-5
ASSPWTDNQPQH
>TRBV6-5|TRBJ2-7
ANPGGEDEQY
>TRBV9|TRBJ1-3
ASSVSGPGNTIY
>TRBV7-9|TRBJ2-5
ASSLRREQETQY
>TRBV6-5|TRBJ1-2
ASGQGNYGYT
>TRBV4-1|TRBJ1-1
ASSPDRDTEAF
>TRBV27|TRBJ2-5
ASSVSAGGTQY
>TRBV7-9|TRBJ2-1
ASSPRTSGSPYNEQF
>TRBV19|TRBJ1-4
ASSIGDGLEKLF
>TRBV7-9|TRBJ1-2
ASSLAANYGYT
>TRBV5-4|TRBJ1-2
ASSFVGRFYGYT
>TRBV24-1|TRBJ1-2
ATSDLSRAYGYT
>TRBV27|TRBJ2-1
ASSFSLAAYNEQF
>TRBV6-6|TRBJ2-1
ASSYPGTSGYNEQF
>TRBV6-5|TRBJ1-2
ALRDRGLYGYT
>TRBV7-8|TRBJ1-2
ASSLGGGTGPNYGYT
>TRBV7-3|TRBJ2-2
ASSLAQGDTGELF
>TRBV6-5|TRBJ2-3
ASSYGDTQY
>TRBV29-1|TRBJ2-7
SVVEDNRDYEQY
>TRBV6-5|TRBJ1-1
ASSYYSGGNTEAF
>TRBV11-2|TRBJ2-5
ASTRYQETQY